A single sample is the source of the 19 T cell receptor beta chains below, sequenced in a study of T cells in Graves' hyperthyroidism and ophthalmopathy. Amplification yielded TCR beta CDR3 regions, with RNA transcripts as the source. The HTBI set primed first-round TCR CDR3 RT-PCR. A single record per CDR3 protein comes from TCRdb applying MiXCR to the multiplex PCR reads. The sample lists 350,000 to 400,000 distinct CDR3 sequences, over 11% seen once, with 11% in the top ten. Sequencing was performed on blood. Receptors originate from a woman between 55 and 75 years old with Graves' hyperthyroidism.

The chain links TRBV9 to TRBJ1-4, with TRBD1 matching over 9 bases. V shed 1 base and J 8 bases; nucleotides not matched to a gene: 6. CDR1 and CDR2 (germline): SGDLS, YYNGEE. The CDR3 is 15 amino acids. CDR3 sequence reads: CASSVYRDRAEKLFF. CDR3 coding DNA: TGTGCCAGCAGCGTATACCGGGACAGGGCAGAAAAACTGTTTTTT.

This clonotype was counted many times. CDR3 sequence: CASSPPHTGSGNTIYF. The CDR3 nucleotides read TGTGCCAGCTCACCGCCCCATACGGGCTCTGGAAACACCATATATTTT. The chain has TRBV18 and TRBJ1-3; unclear D gene. The CDR3 is made up of 16 amino acids. CDR1 is KGHSH, CDR2 LQKENI, per germline. Trimming removed 3 bases at V and 0 bases at J, with 12 bases between.

This clonotype was observed many times. The chain uses TRBV6-1 and TRBJ1-6, with 9 bases matching TRBD1. Germline CDR1 reads MNHNS; CDR2 reads SASEGT. The CDR3 spans 15 residues. Unmatched junction bases numbered 5, after V lost 4 bases and J lost 7 bases. This CDR3 is CASSAWDRANSPLHF. The CDR3 DNA sequence: TGTGCCAGCAGTGCCTGGGACAGGGCAAATTCACCCCTCCACTTT.

This rearrangement joins TRBV5-1 to TRBJ2-5, with D perhaps TRBD1 (6 bases). Trimming took off 0 bases at V and 5 bases at J, with 14 bases between the two ends. The CDR3 totals 15 residues. CDR1 SGHRS and CDR2 YFSETQ come from the germline V gene. The CDR3 coding sequence is TGCGCCAGCAGCTTGGGGGGACAAGGCCAGGAGACCCAGTACTTC. Its protein product is CASSLGGQGQETQYF. Combining the CDR3 with reference TRBV5-1 and TRBJ2-5 gives the whole variable domain KAGVTQTPRYLIKTRGQQVTLSCSPISGHRSVSWYQQTPGQGLQFLFEYFSETQRNKGNFPGRFSGRQFSNSRSEMNVSTLELGDSALYLCASSLGGQGQETQYFGPGTRLLVL.

This clonotype was observed at least ten times. The rearrangement joins TRBV18 to TRBJ1-1, with TRBD1 matching over 8 bases. The ends lost 3 bases at V and 0 bases at J; junction bases unmatched: 6. CDR3 length equals 16 residues. Germline-derived CDR1 and CDR2 are KGHSH and LQKENI. The CDR3 here is CASSPTGQVLNTEAFF. Here the CDR3 DNA reads TGTGCCAGCTCACCCACGGGACAGGTCCTGAACACTGAAGCTTTCTTT.

The V call is TRBV19, the J call TRBJ2-1; D is perhaps TRBD2 (6 bases). The V gene lost 6 bases and the J gene lost 4 bases, with 16 bases spanning the gap. The CDR3 sequence is 15 residues long. The germline gives CDR1 LNHDA, CDR2 SQIVND (reference sequence). The CDR3 is CASSVVGSGYNEQFF. The CDR3, as DNA: TGTGCCAGTAGCGTCGTTGGTAGCGGTTACAATGAGCAGTTCTTC.

This clonotype came up many times. The rearrangement uses TRBV5-8 and TRBJ2-1; possible D gene TRBD1, 6 bases. The CDR3 contains 16 residues. Germline CDR1 and CDR2: SGHTS and YDEGEE. Trimming left V 5 bases short and J 4 bases short, with 19 bases between. The CDR3 here is CASSSTGLLLYNEQFF. The CDR3 DNA sequence: TGTGCCAGCAGTTCGACAGGCCTACTCCTGTACAATGAGCAGTTCTTC.

This clonotype was seen ten or more times. This sequence joins TRBV28 and TRBJ1-5, with D tentatively TRBD1 (5 bases). There are 14 residues in the CDR3. The V end was cut by 4 bases, the J end by 2 bases, with 9 bases between. Germline loops: CDR1 MDHEN, CDR2 SYDVKM. In DNA, the CDR3 is TGTGCCAGCAGTTCTCAAGGGGGCAATCAGCCCCAGCATTTT. It encodes CASSSQGGNQPQHF.

This clonotype was detected many times. This sequence joins TRBV20-1 and TRBJ2-1, with 7 bases that match TRBD1. Germline CDR1 reads DFQATT; CDR2 reads SNEGSKA (reference sequence). The length of the CDR3 is 14 residues. Unmatched junction bases numbered 14, after V lost 6 bases and J lost 9 bases. The CDR3 loop reads CSATGQVRFGEQFF. CDR3 coding DNA: TGCAGTGCAACCGGACAGGTTCGGTTCGGTGAGCAGTTCTTC.

This clonotype was counted only a few times. The CDR3 here is CASSPRTGSFYNEQFF. Written as DNA, the CDR3 is TGTGCCAGTAGTCCGCGGACAGGGTCCTTCTACAATGAGCAGTTCTTC. The genes are TRBV19 and TRBJ2-1, with TRBD1 identical over 8 bases. The germline gives CDR1 LNHDA, CDR2 SQIVND (reference sequence). The J segment lost 3 bases and the V segment lost 5 bases, leaving 9 bases of the junction unmatched. CDR3 length equals 16 residues.

About this clonotype: The conserved phenylalanine or tryptophan is not found at the CDR3 terminus, so this likely reflects a read error. The chain employs TRBV6-2 or TRBV6-3 and TRBJ2-2; perhaps TRBD2 as D (5 bases). The V end was cut by 6 bases, the J end by 2 bases, with 10 bases between. The CDR3 is 14 amino acids. Germline V lookup: CDR1 MNHEY, CDR2 SVGEGT. DNA for the CDR3: TGTGCCAGCAGGACCGGGGTAAACACCGGGGAGCTGTTTTCT. This encodes CASRTGVNTGELFS.

In this sample, this clonotype turned up once. With a much larger clone just one base away, this may be a read error. The chain has TRBV12-5 and TRBJ2-2; D possibly corresponds to TRBD2 (7 bases). CDR3 length: 17 amino acids. Per the germline V gene, CDR1 is LGHNT and CDR2 is FRNRAP. CDR3 region: CASGLAQAQQGRGGLFF. CDR3 coding DNA: TGTGCTAGTGGTTTGGCCCAAGCCCAACAGGGTAGGGGGGGGCTGTTTTTT.

The table lists this clonotype with many counts. The V gene is TRBV20-1, the J gene TRBJ2-3; TRBD2 agrees at 10 bases. The CDR3 has 14 amino acids. The germline gives CDR1 DFQATT, CDR2 SNEGSKA (reference sequence). Trimming took 4 bases from V and 3 from J; bases not matched to a gene: 4. The CDR3: CSAKAGGPTDTQYF. The CDR3 coding sequence is TGCAGTGCTAAAGCGGGAGGGCCGACAGATACGCAGTATTTT.

This clonotype occurred many times. The chain recombines TRBV24-1 with TRBJ2-3; D unclear. V lost 4 bases and J 0 bases, leaving 4 bases between the germline ends. This CDR3 spans 13 amino acids. CDR1 is KGHDR, CDR2 SFDVKD, per germline. The CDR3 DNA reads TGTGCCACCAGTGAGCGTAGCACAGATACGCAGTATTTT. Translated: CATSERSTDTQYF.

Notes on this clonotype: This may be a read error: a much more frequent sequence differs by one nucleotide. The rearrangement uses TRBV28 and TRBJ1-4; D gene unclear. This CDR3 is built from 13 residues. The V gene's germline CDR1 is MDHEN and CDR2 SYDVKM. Trimming took off 5 bases at V and 3 bases at J, with 7 bases between the two ends. CDR3 sequence (DNA): TGTGCCAGCAGTATCGACTCTAATGAAAAACTGTTTTTT. Translated: CASSIDSNEKLFF.

In this sample, this clonotype turned up many times. V is TRBV18 and J is TRBJ1-5; D gene uncertain. This CDR3 is built from 15 residues. Trimming left V 6 bases short and J 2 bases short, with 14 bases between. CDR1 is KGHSH, CDR2 LQKENI, per germline. The chain's CDR3 is CASSSSQSGNQPQHF. For the CDR3, the DNA is TGTGCCAGCTCCTCAAGTCAAAGTGGCAATCAGCCCCAGCATTTT.

V gene TRBV30 combines with J gene TRBJ1-6, with D unresolved. This CDR3 region has 14 residues. V was pared by 0 bases and J by 6 bases, with 9 bases between. CDR1 and CDR2 (germline): GTSNPN, SVGIG (reference sequence). Written as DNA, the CDR3 is TGTGCCTGGAGTGTACGGGAGGGTAATTCACCCCTCCACTTT. This codes for CAWSVREGNSPLHF.

Many counts were recorded for this clonotype. This sequence joins TRBV30 and TRBJ2-1; tentative D call: TRBD2 (6 bases). The germline V and J ends were trimmed by 1 base and 3 bases, with 16 bases remaining between them. Germline V gives CDR1 GTSNPN, CDR2 SVGIG (reference sequence). The CDR3 runs to 16 residues. Here the CDR3 DNA reads TGTGCCTGGAGTGGAGGAACAGCGGGCAACTACAATGAGCAGTTCTTC. Its protein is CAWSGGTAGNYNEQFF.

The sample holds a few counts of this clonotype. The chain is built from TRBV9 and TRBJ1-3, with 8 bases matching TRBD1. This CDR3 is 15 amino acids long. Trimming took 3 bases from V and 4 from J; bases not matched to a gene: 6. From germline, CDR1 is SGDLS and CDR2 YYNGEE. The CDR3 loop reads CASSGGGTGGNTIYF. In DNA, the CDR3 is TGTGCCAGCAGCGGAGGGGGGACAGGCGGAAACACCATATATTTT. The variable domain in full, with the rest retrieved from reference TRBV9 and TRBJ1-3, is DSGVTQTPKHLITATGQRVTLRCSPRSGDLSVYWYQQSLDQGLQFLIQYYNGEERAKGNILERFSAQQFPDLHSELNLSSLELGDSALYFCASSGGGTGGNTIYFGEGSWLTVV.